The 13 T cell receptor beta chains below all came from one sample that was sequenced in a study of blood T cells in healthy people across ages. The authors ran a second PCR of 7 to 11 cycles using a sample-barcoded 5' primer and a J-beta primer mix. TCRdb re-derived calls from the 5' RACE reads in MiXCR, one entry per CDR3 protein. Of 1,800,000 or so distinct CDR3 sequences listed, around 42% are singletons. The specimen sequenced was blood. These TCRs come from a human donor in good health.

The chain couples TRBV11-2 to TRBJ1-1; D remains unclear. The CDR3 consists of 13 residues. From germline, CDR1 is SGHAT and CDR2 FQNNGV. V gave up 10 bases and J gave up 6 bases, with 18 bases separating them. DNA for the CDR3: TGTGCCACCCGATTGGGAACCAACGCTGAAGCTTTCTTT. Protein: CATRLGTNAEAFF.

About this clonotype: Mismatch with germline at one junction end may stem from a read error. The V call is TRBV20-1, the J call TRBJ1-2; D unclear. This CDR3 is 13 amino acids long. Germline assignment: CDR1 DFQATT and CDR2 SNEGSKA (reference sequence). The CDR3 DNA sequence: TGCAGTACTAGAGGAGACGAGAAGAATGGCTACACCTTC. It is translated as CSTRGDEKNGYTF.

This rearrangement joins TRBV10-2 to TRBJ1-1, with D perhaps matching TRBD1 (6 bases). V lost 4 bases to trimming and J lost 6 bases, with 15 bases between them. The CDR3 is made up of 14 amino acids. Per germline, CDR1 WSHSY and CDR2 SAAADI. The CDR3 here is CASSATGTYSEAFF. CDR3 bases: TGCGCCAGCAGTGCGACAGGCACGTACTCTGAAGCTTTCTTT.

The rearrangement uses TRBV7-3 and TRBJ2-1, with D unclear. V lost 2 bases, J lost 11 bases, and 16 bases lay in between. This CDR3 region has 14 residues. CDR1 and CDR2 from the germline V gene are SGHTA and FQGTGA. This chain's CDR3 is CASSLSGDWPKQFF. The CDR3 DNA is TGTGCCAGCAGCTTATCGGGCGACTGGCCCAAGCAGTTCTTC.

For the CDR3, the DNA is TGCAGTGCTAGTCGATGGGGGACAGGGGGTTTCAATGAGCAGTTCTTC. It translates to CSASRWGTGGFNEQFF. The gene calls are TRBV20-1 and TRBJ2-1, with 11 positions matching TRBD1. V shed 3 bases, J shed 6 bases, and the junction held 10 bases outside the gene matches. Looked up from germline, CDR1 is DFQATT and CDR2 is SNEGSKA (reference sequence). The CDR3 totals 16 residues.

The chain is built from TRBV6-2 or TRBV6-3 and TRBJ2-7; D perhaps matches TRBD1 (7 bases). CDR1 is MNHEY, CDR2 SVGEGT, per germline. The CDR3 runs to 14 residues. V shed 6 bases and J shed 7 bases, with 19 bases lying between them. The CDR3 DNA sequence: TGTGCCAGCAGCACAAGACAGGGAGGAGGAGAGCAGTACTTC. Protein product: CASSTRQGGGEQYF.

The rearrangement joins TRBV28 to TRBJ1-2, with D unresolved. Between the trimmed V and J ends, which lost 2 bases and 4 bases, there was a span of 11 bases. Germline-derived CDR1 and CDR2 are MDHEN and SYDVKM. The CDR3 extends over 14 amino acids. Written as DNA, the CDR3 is TGTGCCAGCAGTTTAACTCAGGCAGTCTATGGCTACACCTTC. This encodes CASSLTQAVYGYTF.

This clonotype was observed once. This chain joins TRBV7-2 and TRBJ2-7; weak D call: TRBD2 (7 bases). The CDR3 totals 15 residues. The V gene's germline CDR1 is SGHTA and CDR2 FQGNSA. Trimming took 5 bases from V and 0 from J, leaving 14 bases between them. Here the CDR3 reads CASSIRGAGSYEQYF. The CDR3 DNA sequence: TGTGCCAGCAGCATCCGGGGGGCGGGCTCCTACGAGCAGTACTTC.

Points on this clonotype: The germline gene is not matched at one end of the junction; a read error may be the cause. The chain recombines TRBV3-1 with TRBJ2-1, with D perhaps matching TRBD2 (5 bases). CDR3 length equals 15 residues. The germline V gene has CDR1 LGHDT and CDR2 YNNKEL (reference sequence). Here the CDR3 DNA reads TGTGCCAGCAGCCAAGTTTCGGACTCCCACAATGAGCAGTTCTTC. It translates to CASSQVSDSHNEQFF.

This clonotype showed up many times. The chain's CDR3 is CASSLEGFPYEQYF. The CDR3 bases are TGTGCCAGCAGCTTAGAAGGTTTTCCCTACGAGCAGTACTTC. V usage is TRBV7-9 and J usage is TRBJ2-7; D unclear. The V end lost 1 base, the J end lost 2 bases, and 9 bases lay between the germline ends. The CDR3 consists of 14 residues. From germline, CDR1 is SEHNR and CDR2 FQNEAQ (reference sequence).

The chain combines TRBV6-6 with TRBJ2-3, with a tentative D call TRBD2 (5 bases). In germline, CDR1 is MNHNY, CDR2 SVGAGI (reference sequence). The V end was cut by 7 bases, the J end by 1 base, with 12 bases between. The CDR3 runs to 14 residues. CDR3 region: CASNERAGTDTQYF. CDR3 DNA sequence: TGTGCCAGCAATGAAAGAGCGGGCACAGATACGCAGTATTTT.

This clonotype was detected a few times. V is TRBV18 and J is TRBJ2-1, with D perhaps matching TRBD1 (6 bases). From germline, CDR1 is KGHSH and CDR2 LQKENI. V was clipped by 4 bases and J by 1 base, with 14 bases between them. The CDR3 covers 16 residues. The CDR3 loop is CASSLRGPNSYNEQFF. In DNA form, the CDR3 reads TGTGCCAGCTCACTCAGGGGCCCTAATTCCTACAATGAGCAGTTCTTC.

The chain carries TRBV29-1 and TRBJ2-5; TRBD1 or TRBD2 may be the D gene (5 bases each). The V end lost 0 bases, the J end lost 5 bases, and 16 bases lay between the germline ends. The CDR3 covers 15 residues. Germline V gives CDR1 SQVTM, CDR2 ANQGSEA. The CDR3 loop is CSVEDRDGTRETQYF. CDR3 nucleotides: TGCAGCGTTGAAGATCGGGACGGAACCCGGGAGACCCAGTACTTC. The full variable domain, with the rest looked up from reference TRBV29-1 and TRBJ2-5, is SAVISQKPSRDICQRGTSLTIQCQVDSQVTMMFWYRQQPGQSLTLIATANQGSEATYESGFVIDKFPISRPNLTFSTLTVSNMSPEDSSIYLCSVEDRDGTRETQYFGPGTRLLVL.